The rows below give T cell receptor beta chains drawn from one sample of a study of identical twins. TCRdb independently ran MiXCR on the 5' RACE reads; one entry per CDR3 protein. The repertoire holds 700,000 or so distinct CDR3 sequences, with around 8.6% as singletons. The sample was also linked to a second study, of yellow fever vaccine responses in identical twins.

Sequenced sample: PBMCs. These receptors all come from a woman between 18 and 29 years old in good health. Both conserved end residues are part of each CDR3. A D gene is named only where the DNA matches it firmly.

>TRBV20-1|-|TRBJ2-3
CSALDRSPTDTQYF
>TRBV4-2|TRBD2|TRBJ2-5
CAIGRGQETQYF
>TRBV9|-|TRBJ2-1
CASSPGDPYNEQFF
>TRBV4-3|-|TRBJ2-7
CASSQARGYEQYF
>TRBV6-1|-|TRBJ2-2
CASSDRDGAGELFF
>TRBV4-3|-|TRBJ2-3
CASSQDSPTDTQYF
>TRBV5-1|-|TRBJ2-5
CASSLVWEETQYF
>TRBV27|-|TRBJ2-1
CASSTPAVSGVGNEQFF
>TRBV6-2/TRBV6-3|-|TRBJ1-2
CASSYYNYGYTF
>TRBV15|-|TRBJ2-5
CAVRRLSAETQYF
>TRBV5-4|-|TRBJ2-1
CASSWGDRYNEQFF
>TRBV6-5|TRBD1|TRBJ2-7
CASSSGTVILYEQYF
>TRBV6-2/TRBV6-3|-|TRBJ1-2
CASSYSKKGGYGYTF
>TRBV7-2|TRBD2|TRBJ2-2
CASSLASGTRGTGELFF
>TRBV14|-|TRBJ2-1
CASSQDPYRGLSSYNEQFF
>TRBV7-9|-|TRBJ1-5
CASSFRGDQPQHF
>TRBV20-1|TRBD1|TRBJ2-7
CSARGTGSYEQYF
>TRBV4-2|TRBD2|TRBJ2-1
CASSQILATEQFF
>TRBV12-3/TRBV12-4|TRBD2|TRBJ2-7
CASSDGTSGTYEQYF
>TRBV29-1|-|TRBJ2-1
CSGLGTLRNEQFF
>TRBV7-3|-|TRBJ2-1
CASSLSGFSYNEQFF
>TRBV4-3|-|TRBJ2-4
CASSQDLTDTKNIQYF
>TRBV10-3|-|TRBJ1-6
CAISGTEYNSPLHF
>TRBV20-1|TRBD1|TRBJ1-2
CSAVDRVNYGYTF
>TRBV7-7|-|TRBJ2-7
CASSFGPLPSYEQYF
>TRBV11-1|TRBD1|TRBJ2-1
CASSPSGTGGIGEQFF
>TRBV29-1|TRBD1|TRBJ2-1
CSVAPGQGSYNEQFF
>TRBV2|-|TRBJ2-7
CASSDPRSSYEQYF
>TRBV29-1|-|TRBJ1-4
CSVRRATNEKLFF
>TRBV3-1|-|TRBJ2-5
CATTKVYPPMGGANGETQYF
>TRBV20-1|TRBD2|TRBJ2-5
CSASRAGAGETQYF
>TRBV7-9|TRBD2|TRBJ2-4
CASSLPSGRENIQYF
>TRBV29-1|TRBD2|TRBJ2-2
CSVSGRAGELFF
>TRBV29-1|TRBD1|TRBJ2-3
CSVHDRDRLTDTQYF
>TRBV19|-|TRBJ1-1
CASSISRGEAFF
>TRBV7-8|-|TRBJ2-1
CASSLMTSSYNEQFF
>TRBV7-2|-|TRBJ2-7
CASSSLMFSEQYF
>TRBV4-1|TRBD1|TRBJ2-3
CASSIGQGPTDTQYF
>TRBV7-2|TRBD1|TRBJ2-7
CASSKDRGNYYEQYF
>TRBV29-1|-|TRBJ2-1
CSAAIGNNEQFF
>TRBV28|TRBD2|TRBJ2-7
CASSLGRENEQYF
>TRBV29-1|-|TRBJ1-3
CSVWTAGNTIYF
>TRBV9|-|TRBJ2-1
CASSVESGRAYNEQFF
>TRBV24-1|-|TRBJ2-2
CATSEGNTGELFF
>TRBV11-2|TRBD2|TRBJ2-5
CASIPRVSGGQETQYF
>TRBV7-6|-|TRBJ2-5
CASSLDGAGETQYF
>TRBV6-2/TRBV6-3|-|TRBJ2-3
CASDSTDTQYF
>TRBV28|-|TRBJ2-5
CASSVGGQETQYF
>TRBV3-1|-|TRBJ2-6
CASSQRHGRGANVLTF
>TRBV20-1|TRBD2|TRBJ2-7
CSVLLAGGPSYEQYF
>TRBV28|TRBD2|TRBJ2-7
CASTSGGLSSYEQYF
>TRBV5-1|-|TRBJ2-1
CASSSGTVYNEQFF
>TRBV20-1|-|TRBJ1-1
CSARGGLGNTEAFF
>TRBV4-3|TRBD2|TRBJ2-1
CASSQGRPALAGHSYNEQFF
>TRBV2|TRBD1|TRBJ1-5
CASSEGDRGNQPQHF